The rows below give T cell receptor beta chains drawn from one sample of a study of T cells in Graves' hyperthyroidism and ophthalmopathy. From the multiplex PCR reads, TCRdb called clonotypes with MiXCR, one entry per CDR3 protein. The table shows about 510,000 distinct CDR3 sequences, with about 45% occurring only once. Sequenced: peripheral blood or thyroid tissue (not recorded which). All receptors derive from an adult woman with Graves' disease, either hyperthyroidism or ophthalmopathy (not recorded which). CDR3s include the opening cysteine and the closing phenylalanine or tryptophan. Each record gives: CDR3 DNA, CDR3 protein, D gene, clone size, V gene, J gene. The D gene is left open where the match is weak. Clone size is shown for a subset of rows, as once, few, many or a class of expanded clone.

TGTGCCAGCAGCGGGGCCCTCGGGGATGTCTTT	CASSGALGDVF	-	-	TRBV5-4	TRBJ1-1
TGCAGCGTACAATTACGTCGACAGGGGAGCGGCTACACCTTC	CSVQLRRQGSGYTF	TRBD1	many	TRBV29-1	TRBJ1-2
TGCAGCTTGGAAGCAGGGCCTAACTATGGCTACACCTTC	CSLEAGPNYGYTF	-	-	TRBV29-1	TRBJ1-2
TGCAGTGCTAGCAAAGGGAATGGCTACACCTTC	CSASKGNGYTF	-	-	TRBV20-1	TRBJ1-2
TGCGCCAGCAGCTCCTTACCAGGGGGCGTATCGGGCTACGAGCAGTACTTC	CASSSLPGGVSGYEQYF	TRBD1	many	TRBV5-1	TRBJ2-7
TGTGCCATCAGTAACGGGACGATTCGGTACTTC	CAISNGTIRYF	-	many	TRBV10-3	TRBJ2-7
TGTGCCAGCAGCTTAGTACCCCCACTTGATGGAAAACTGTTTTTT	CASSLVPPLDGKLFF	-	-	TRBV7-9	TRBJ1-4
TGCGCCAGCAGCCGGCAGGAGGATCAGTACTTC	CASSRQEDQYF	-	-	TRBV4-3	TRBJ2-5
TGTGCCAGCAAGGTGGAGGGAGGGGTGGCCACTGAAGCTTTCTTT	CASKVEGGVATEAFF	-	few	TRBV27	TRBJ1-1
TGCAGTGCGCGTACAGGGGTTTATCAGCCCCAGTACTTC	CSARTGVYQPQYF	TRBD1	-	TRBV20-1	TRBJ2-5
TGCAGCGCTATGACCCGTAGCAATCAGCCCCAGCATTTT	CSAMTRSNQPQHF	-	few	TRBV29-1	TRBJ1-5
TGTGCCAGCAGTTACTCGGAACGGGAGTGGGGATCCTACGAGCAGTACTTC	CASSYSEREWGSYEQYF	-	few	TRBV6-1	TRBJ2-7
TGTGCCAGTACTCGACAGAGCTCTGGGGCCAACGTCCTGACTTTC	CASTRQSSGANVLTF	-	-	TRBV19	TRBJ2-6
TGTGCTACGTCCGACAGGGGATCAGCTTTCTTT	CATSDRGSAFF	TRBD1	once	TRBV7-6	TRBJ1-1
TGCGCCAGCAGCGGGGGATCGTACCAAGAGACCCAGTACTTC	CASSGGSYQETQYF	-	many	TRBV5-1	TRBJ2-5
TGTGCCAGCAGCCCCCCGACCGAAGCTTTCTTT	CASSPPTEAFF	-	few	TRBV7-9	TRBJ1-1
TGTGCCAGCAGTTCGGCTAGCGGGAGGATTTTGAGAGAGACCCAGTACTTC	CASSSASGRILRETQYF	TRBD2	few	TRBV27	TRBJ2-5
TGTGCCAGCAGCGTAGAGTCGGGACAGGGGCAAGAGACCCAGTACTTC	CASSVESGQGQETQYF	TRBD1	many	TRBV9	TRBJ2-5
TGCGCCAGCAGCCTCAACAGAGGTTACGAGCAGTACTTC	CASSLNRGYEQYF	-	-	TRBV5-1	TRBJ2-7
TGTGCCAGCAGCTTGAAAGAAAAACTGTTTTTT	CASSLKEKLFF	-	many	TRBV7-9	TRBJ1-4
TGTGCTAGCAGCTGGACGCCCAAAGAGACCCAGTACTTC	CASSWTPKETQYF	-	few	TRBV7-7	TRBJ2-5
TGTGCCAGCAGTTACTCAGGGCGGATCCAAGAGACCCAGTACTTC	CASSYSGRIQETQYF	-	-	TRBV9	TRBJ2-5
TGCAGTGCTATCGTTGGTGGGAGCAGCTCAGAGCAGTACTTC	CSAIVGGSSSEQYF	-	-	TRBV20-1	TRBJ2-7
TGTGCCAGCAGTAGCGGGAGGCTATACGAGCAGTACTTC	CASSSGRLYEQYF	TRBD2	few	TRBV6-2/TRBV6-3	TRBJ2-7
TGTGCCATCAGTGAAGCTCGGGGCAATCAGCCCCAGCATTTT	CAISEARGNQPQHF	-	-	TRBV10-3	TRBJ1-5
TGTGCCAGCCTTGGACAGGGGAACACTGAAGCTTTCTTT	CASLGQGNTEAFF	TRBD1	many	TRBV2	TRBJ1-1
TGTGCCAGCAGCGTTGACAGGACGGGTGAAGCTTTCTTT	CASSVDRTGEAFF	-	-	TRBV7-3	TRBJ1-1
TGCGCCAGCAGCCAAGGCGGCGCTAGTACCGGGGAGCTGTTTTTT	CASSQGGASTGELFF	-	few	TRBV4-3	TRBJ2-2
TGTGCCAGCAGCTTAATGGGGGGGGTCCAAGAGACCCAGTACTTC	CASSLMGGVQETQYF	TRBD2	-	TRBV7-9	TRBJ2-5
TGCGCCAGCAGTTGGGGGAACCAAGAGACCCAGTACTTC	CASSWGNQETQYF	-	-	TRBV5-1	TRBJ2-5
TGCGCCAGCAGTAAGGACCGACGCTATGGCTACACCTTC	CASSKDRRYGYTF	-	-	TRBV10-2	TRBJ1-2
TGTGCCAGCAGCTTGTCAGGGGGAGGTCTACTTGATGGCTACACCTTC	CASSLSGGGLLDGYTF	TRBD1	many	TRBV7-2	TRBJ1-2
TGCGCCAGCAGCCCGGACGGGGATTACACTGAAGCTTTCTTT	CASSPDGDYTEAFF	-	-	TRBV5-1	TRBJ1-1
TGTGCCAGCAGAAACAGTCGCCAAGAGACCCAGCATTTT	CASRNSRQETQHF	-	-	TRBV7-2	TRBJ1-5
TGCGCCAGCAGACGGGACGCCTATGGCTACACCTTC	CASRRDAYGYTF	-	many	TRBV10-2	TRBJ1-2
TGTGCCAGCAGCTCCAGCCCGGGACTAGCGCTCCGGGCGGAGACCCAGTACTTC	CASSSSPGLALRAETQYF	TRBD2	-	TRBV7-3	TRBJ2-5
TGTGCCACCGGACAGTCCCCTAATTCACCCCTCCACTTT	CATGQSPNSPLHF	-	few	TRBV30	TRBJ1-6
TGTGCCAGCAGCCCGAGCAGGGAAGAGACCCAGTACTTC	CASSPSREETQYF	-	few	TRBV7-3	TRBJ2-5
TGTGCCAGCAGCTTAGGGAGGACGAACTACGAGCAGTACTTC	CASSLGRTNYEQYF	-	-	TRBV7-2	TRBJ2-7
TGCAGCGTTGAAGGGGGCCCCCTCTCCTACGAGCAGTACTTC	CSVEGGPLSYEQYF	-	-	TRBV29-1	TRBJ2-7
TGCAGTGCTAGAGATCTAGCCACACATGAGCAGTTCTTC	CSARDLATHEQFF	-	few	TRBV20-1	TRBJ2-1
TGCAGTGCTAGGTCGGGGGGATACCAAGAGACCCAGTACTTC	CSARSGGYQETQYF	TRBD2	-	TRBV20-1	TRBJ2-5
TGTGCCAGCAGTGAATGGGCGCAGGGGGTATTTACCTTC	CASSEWAQGVFTF	TRBD1	-	TRBV25-1	TRBJ1-2
TGTGCCAGCAGTTACTCTTTCCTACAGGGGAATTGGGGCTACACCTTC	CASSYSFLQGNWGYTF	TRBD1	-	TRBV10-2	TRBJ1-2
TGCAGTGCGGCCGGGACTAGCGGGGCAGGGGGGGAAAAACTGTTTTTT	CSAAGTSGAGGEKLFF	TRBD1	-	TRBV20-1	TRBJ1-4
TGTGCCAGCAAATGGACAGGGCAATCCTACGAGCAGTACTTC	CASKWTGQSYEQYF	TRBD1	few	TRBV11-2	TRBJ2-7
TGTGCCAGCAGCTACATGTACGCCGGCGCGAGTGAGCAGTACTTC	CASSYMYAGASEQYF	-	-	TRBV11-2	TRBJ2-7
TGCGCCAGCAGTTTTCGGGACAGGGTTGGGACTGAAGCTTTCTTT	CASSFRDRVGTEAFF	TRBD1	-	TRBV10-1	TRBJ1-1
TGCGCCAGCAGCCCGACCCCCACGAGCACTGAAGCTTTCTTT	CASSPTPTSTEAFF	-	-	TRBV5-1	TRBJ1-1
TGTGCCAGCAGCCACGCCGTCCAGGGGATCACCGGGGAGCTGTTTTTT	CASSHAVQGITGELFF	-	few	TRBV4-2	TRBJ2-2
TGTGCCAGCAGTGACAGGACAGGATATCGGGGCTACACCTTC	CASSDRTGYRGYTF	TRBD1	-	TRBV2	TRBJ1-2